These 28 T cell receptor beta chains were sequenced from one sample in a study of response to subunit inactivated influenza vaccine. TCRdb re-analysed the RT-PCR reads in MiXCR, keeping a single row per CDR3 protein. The sample includes around 530,000 distinct CDR3 sequences, about 15% of them seen just once. Sequences were derived from CD4+ T cells sorted from PBMCs, sampled 23 months after vaccination. Source of these receptors: a man between 50 and 69 years old who received an inactivated influenza vaccine.

The rearrangement uses TRBV18 and TRBJ2-1, with 12 bases fitting TRBD1. CDR1 and CDR2 from the germline V gene are KGHSH and LQKENI. The CDR3 consists of 15 residues. Trimming at V came to 5 bases and at J to 7 bases, leaving 6 bases not matched to a gene. The CDR3 DNA reads TGTGCCAGCTCAGTCGGGACAGGGGGCCTGAATGAGCAGTTCTTC. Translated: CASSVGTGGLNEQFF.

This clonotype was found a few times. The chain is built from TRBV19 and TRBJ2-3, with unresolved D. Germline assignment: CDR1 LNHDA and CDR2 SQIVND (reference sequence). V was clipped by 0 bases and J by 5 bases, with 6 bases between them. The CDR3 has 13 residues. Written as DNA, the CDR3 is TGTGCCAGTAGTATAGAAGGGATAGATACGCAGTATTTT. Translated, it gives CASSIEGIDTQYF. The full variable domain, with the rest looked up from reference TRBV19 and TRBJ2-3, is DGGITQSPKYLFRKEGQNVTLSCEQNLNHDAMYWYRQDPGQGLRLIYYSQIVNDFQKGDIAEGYSVSREKKESFPLTVTSAQKNPTAFYLCASSIEGIDTQYFGPGTRLTVL.

The genes are TRBV6-2 or TRBV6-3 and TRBJ2-5; 7 bases agree with TRBD1. CDR3 length equals 13 residues. Germline V CDR1 and CDR2: MNHEY, SVGEGT. Trimming took 8 bases from V and 4 from J; bases not matched to a gene: 7. The CDR3 nucleotides read TGTGCCAGCGCTCGACAGGGAATAGAGACCCAGTACTTC. Translating gives CASARQGIETQYF.

This clonotype was seen repeatedly, ten times or more. CDR3 in amino acids: CASRKTGTGALNSPLHF. The DNA for the CDR3 is TGTGCCAGCAGAAAAACCGGGACAGGAGCTCTTAATTCACCCCTCCACTTT. The V gene is TRBV21-1, the J gene TRBJ1-6; whether TRBD1, the table's D call, matches the DNA was not checked. TRBV21-1 is tagged as a pseudogene. The CDR3 contains 17 residues.

The chain employs TRBV5-1 and TRBJ1-4; D possibly corresponds to TRBD1 (5 bases). V lost 4 bases and J 8 bases, leaving 21 bases between the germline ends. The germline V gene has CDR1 SGHRS and CDR2 YFSETQ. The CDR3 runs 16 residues. CDR3 amino acids: CASSANPGSRGEKLFF. CDR3 in DNA: TGCGCCAGCAGCGCAAACCCAGGGAGTCGGGGGGAAAAACTGTTTTTT. Full variable domain (rest looked up from reference TRBV5-1 and TRBJ1-4): KAGVTQTPRYLIKTRGQQVTLSCSPISGHRSVSWYQQTPGQGLQFLFEYFSETQRNKGNFPGRFSGRQFSNSRSEMNVSTLELGDSALYLCASSANPGSRGEKLFFGSGTQLSVL.

Only a few counts were recorded for this clonotype. V and J are TRBV12-3 or TRBV12-4 and TRBJ2-5, with 7 bases that match TRBD1. J lost 5 bases, V lost 6 bases, and 6 bases had no gene match. This CDR3 region has 13 residues. CDR3 nucleotides: TGTGCCAGCAGCTTACAGGGGCCTGAGACCCAGTACTTC. Translation gives CASSLQGPETQYF.

The chain uses TRBV4-1 and TRBJ2-5; 12 bases agree with TRBD1. V shed 4 bases, J shed 7 bases, and the junction held 7 bases outside the gene matches. The CDR3 runs to 15 residues. Germline CDR1 reads MGHRA; CDR2 reads YSYEKL. CDR3 nucleotide sequence: TGCGCCAGCAGCCTGGGACAGGGGGCGTTCGGGACCCAGTACTTC. Its protein is CASSLGQGAFGTQYF.

A few counts support this clonotype. This chain links TRBV18 with TRBJ2-1; TRBD1 aligns across 7 bases. Per the germline V gene, CDR1 is KGHSH and CDR2 is LQKENI. Trimming took 5 bases from V and 8 from J; bases not matched to a gene: 6. CDR3 size: 13 residues. Here the CDR3 reads CASSSYRGHEQFF. Written as DNA, the CDR3 is TGTGCCAGCTCAAGTTACAGGGGACATGAGCAGTTCTTC.

This sequence joins TRBV12-3 or TRBV12-4 and TRBJ2-7; 8 bases fit TRBD1. The CDR3 runs 14 residues. V lost 2 bases and J lost 1; bases outside the gene matches: 1. This CDR3 reads CASSLQGASYEQYF. Here the CDR3 DNA reads TGTGCCAGCAGTTTACAGGGGGCATCCTACGAGCAGTACTTC.

There are many counts of this clonotype. The chain couples TRBV5-6 to TRBJ1-5; 8 bases are a match to TRBD1. V lost 0 bases to trimming and J lost 2 bases; unmatched junction nucleotides: 4. Germline V lookup: CDR1 SGHDT, CDR2 YYEEEE. The CDR3 covers 16 residues. The CDR3 spells CASSLGQGIGNQPQHF. CDR3 sequence (DNA): TGTGCCAGCAGCTTGGGACAGGGGATCGGCAATCAGCCCCAGCATTTT.

The chain uses TRBV7-9 and TRBJ2-1; D uncertain. Looked up from germline, CDR1 is SEHNR and CDR2 is FQNEAQ (reference sequence). The V and J ends lost 3 bases and 5 bases respectively, with 11 bases between them. The CDR3 has 14 residues. CDR3 bases: TGTGCCAGCAGCTTGTCCGCGGCCCACAATGAGCAGTTCTTC. Its translation is CASSLSAAHNEQFF. Full variable domain (rest looked up from reference TRBV7-9 and TRBJ2-1): DTGVSQNPRHKITKRGQNVTFRCDPISEHNRLYWYRQTLGQGPEFLTYFQNEAQLEKSRLLSDRFSAERPKGSFSTLEIQRTEQGDSAMYLCASSLSAAHNEQFFGPGTRLTVL.

V is TRBV20-1 and J is TRBJ2-3; 9 bases map to TRBD1. Germline V CDR1 and CDR2: DFQATT, SNEGSKA (reference sequence). The trim removed 4 bases at V and 2 bases at J, leaving 4 bases unmatched. The CDR3 runs 14 residues. As DNA, the CDR3 is TGCAGTGCTATCCGGGACAGGGCCACAGATACGCAGTATTTT. Amino acid sequence: CSAIRDRATDTQYF.

The chain couples TRBV20-1 to TRBJ2-7; D not resolved. V shed 5 bases and J shed 7 bases, with 9 bases lying between them. Germline-derived CDR1 and CDR2 are DFQATT and SNEGSKA (reference sequence). The CDR3 runs 10 residues. CDR3 loop: CSAGWGEQYF. CDR3 bases: TGCAGTGCTGGGTGGGGTGAGCAGTACTTC.

This clonotype has just a few counts. This rearrangement joins TRBV3-1 to TRBJ2-7; 8 bases match TRBD2. The trim removed 4 bases at V and 3 bases at J, leaving 2 bases unmatched. There are 13 residues in the CDR3. From germline, CDR1 is LGHDT and CDR2 YNNKEL (reference sequence). As DNA, the CDR3 is TGTGCCAGCAGCCTGGGACTAGGCTACGAGCAGTACTTC. This sequence encodes CASSLGLGYEQYF.

This clonotype was seen a few times. The chain carries TRBV5-1 and TRBJ2-7, with D unclear. Germline lookup yields CDR1 SGHRS and CDR2 YFSETQ. This CDR3 has 16 amino acids. V lost 3 bases and J lost 2, with 18 bases in between. The CDR3, as DNA: TGCGCCAGCAGCTCATATCAGGCGCCTTTACCCTACGAGCAGTACTTC. Protein sequence: CASSSYQAPLPYEQYF.

A few counts support this clonotype. The chain has TRBV5-1 and TRBJ2-2, with 11 bases aligning to TRBD1. The CDR3 totals 18 residues. Trimming cost V 0 bases and J 2 bases; bases outside gene matches: 6. Germline-derived CDR1 and CDR2 are SGHRS and YFSETQ. The CDR3 spells CASSLALRTGGNTGELFF. The CDR3 DNA reads TGCGCCAGCAGCTTGGCCCTCAGGACAGGGGGCAACACCGGGGAGCTGTTTTTT.

CDR3 sequence: CASTRASGANVLTF. For the CDR3, the DNA is TGTGCCAGCACTCGGGCTTCTGGGGCCAACGTCCTGACTTTC. The V call is TRBV2, the J call TRBJ2-6; no definite D call. The V gene's germline CDR1 is SNHLY and CDR2 FYNNEI. The CDR3 extends over 14 amino acids. V lost 7 bases, J lost 1 base, and 8 bases lay in between.

This clonotype was counted only a few times. The chain joins TRBV6-1 to TRBJ1-6; 9 bases agree with TRBD1. Losses at the gene ends were 7 bases for V and 9 bases for J; bases not matched to a gene: 7. The germline gives CDR1 MNHNS, CDR2 SASEGT. The CDR3 spans 14 residues. The CDR3 DNA reads as TGTGCCAGCAATCAGGACAGGGGTGGTTCACCCCTCCACTTT. Protein: CASNQDRGGSPLHF.

This clonotype was recorded at least ten times. The chain has TRBV5-1 and TRBJ2-1; 8 nucleotides agree with TRBD2. The germline V gene encodes CDR1 SGHRS and CDR2 YFSETQ. This CDR3 is built from 17 residues. With V trimmed by 3 bases and J by 0 bases, 8 bases remained unmatched. The CDR3, as DNA: TGCGCCAGCAGCTCCCGGACTAGCACGAGCTCCTACAATGAGCAGTTCTTC. It specifies CASSSRTSTSSYNEQFF.

This clonotype was detected a few times. The chain links TRBV7-9 to TRBJ1-6; tentatively, D is TRBD1 (6 bases). CDR3 length equals 15 residues. CDR1 is SEHNR, CDR2 FQNEAQ, per germline (reference sequence). The germline V and J ends were trimmed by 5 bases and 8 bases, with 16 bases remaining between them. DNA of the CDR3: TGTGCCAGCAGCCAACCGGGGGCAGGGGATTCACCCCTCCACTTT. Amino acid sequence: CASSQPGAGDSPLHF.

This clonotype is a singleton in its sample. The genes are TRBV18 and TRBJ2-5; 9 nucleotides align to TRBD1. The germline CDR1 and CDR2 sequences are KGHSH and LQKENI. V lost 11 bases, J lost 3 bases, and 7 bases stayed unmatched. This CDR3 has 13 amino acids. Written as DNA, the CDR3 is TGTGCCGCAGGGGACAGGGTAAAAGAGACCCAGTACTTC. Its protein product is CAAGDRVKETQYF.

This clonotype was picked up a small number of times. The gene calls are TRBV20-1 and TRBJ1-1; possible D gene TRBD1, 5 bases. Trimming pared 2 bases from V and 2 bases from J, leaving 9 bases between. The CDR3 totals 13 residues. Germline CDR1 reads DFQATT; CDR2 reads SNEGSKA (reference sequence). In DNA, the CDR3 is TGCAGTGCTAGAAAGACAGTTAACACTGAAGCTTTCTTT. This gives the protein CSARKTVNTEAFF.

V is TRBV4-1 and J is TRBJ2-3; the D gene is possibly TRBD2 (6 bases). Germline V gives CDR1 MGHRA, CDR2 YSYEKL. Deletions cut 8 bases from V and 0 bases from J, with 9 bases between. The CDR3 spans 13 residues. The CDR3 reads CASVAESTDTQYF. CDR3 sequence (DNA): TGCGCCAGCGTAGCGGAGAGCACAGATACGCAGTATTTT.

This clonotype was seen repeatedly, ten times or more. The rearrangement links TRBV4-1 to TRBJ1-6, with no clear D. Trimming removed 4 bases at V and 7 bases at J, with 8 bases between. CDR3 size: 13 residues. Germline lookup yields CDR1 MGHRA and CDR2 YSYEKL. The CDR3 coding sequence is TGCGCCAGCAGCCGGGAGACCAATTCACCCCTCCACTTT. It is translated as CASSRETNSPLHF.

This clonotype was observed a few times. The chain recombines TRBV6-2 or TRBV6-3 with TRBJ1-5; D remains unclear. Trimming stripped 8 bases from V and 3 bases from J, with 17 bases between. Germline values: CDR1 MNHEY, CDR2 SVGEGT. The CDR3 runs 15 residues. As DNA, the CDR3 is TGTGCCAGCTCCGATTGGGCTGTTATCAATCAGCCCCAGCATTTT. Protein product: CASSDWAVINQPQHF.

This clonotype was recorded a few times. The CDR3 DNA sequence: TGTGCCAGCAGCCAGATAGGAGGGCAAGAGACCCAGTACTTC. Protein: CASSQIGGQETQYF. The chain joins TRBV4-2 to TRBJ2-5, with D tentatively TRBD2 (6 bases). The CDR3 totals 14 residues. Germline V gives CDR1 LGHNA, CDR2 YNFKEQ. V lost 3 bases to trimming and J lost 2 bases, with 10 bases between them.

In its sample, this clonotype was seen once. This chain joins TRBV20-1 and TRBJ2-7, with 7 bases aligning to TRBD2. The germline CDR1 and CDR2 sequences are DFQATT and SNEGSKA (reference sequence). The length of the CDR3 is 16 residues. Trimming took 5 bases from V and 0 from J; bases not matched to a gene: 13. The CDR3 DNA reads as TGCAGTGCTCTGGGCCGGGGGGTACAGGACTCCTACGAGCAGTACTTC. Translated, it gives CSALGRGVQDSYEQYF.

The CDR3 nucleotides are TGTGCCAGCAGTTACCCCAGGGGGCTATTGGAAGAGACCCAGTACTTC. It is translated as CASSYPRGLLEETQYF. The chain uses TRBV6-2 or TRBV6-3 and TRBJ2-5; 8 nucleotides match TRBD1. Germline assignment: CDR1 MNHEY and CDR2 SVGEGT. The CDR3 totals 16 residues. V lost 2 bases to trimming and J lost 3 bases; unmatched junction nucleotides: 8.